The table lists the clone carrying this T cell receptor beta chain with many counts. No antigen is known for it. Genomic DNA templated the TCR beta VDJ and CDR3 profiling. TCRdb ran MiXCR on the reads and lists one entry per CDR3 protein. The data show approximately 270,000 distinct CDR3 sequences, roughly half seen once. This record comes from a study of CD8+CD57+ T cells in acquired aplastic anemia. On the study more broadly: Quantities of DNA derived from sorted CD4+ and CD8+ cells averaged 3.2 ug.

The CDR3 is 18 amino acids. CDR1 SGHRS and CDR2 YFSETQ come from the germline V gene. Trimming took 3 bases from V and 4 from J; bases not matched to a gene: 13. Study-level findings and limits: Patient and control CD8+ Simpson's diversity was not significantly different. There were over 25 CD8+ CDR3 sequences that occurred in both patients and controls.

The sample comprised sorted CD4+, CD8+, or CD8+CD57+ T cells (not recorded which) from PBMCs. The sequence was obtained from a human donor with severe aplastic anemia or a healthy control (not recorded which). The rearrangement uses TRBV5-1 and TRBJ2-1; 10 bases line up with TRBD2. CDR3 in DNA: TGCGCCAGCAGCTGGGGGGCTATAGCGGGGGGACTTTACAATGAGCAGTTCTTC. It yields the protein CASSWGAIAGGLYNEQFF.